This T cell receptor beta chain was found in a study of CD8+ T cells in alopecia areata. Regarding the study as a whole: Patients shared TCRs less clearly than mice did, possibly owing to HLA.

With respect to this clone: Its antigen is unknown.

This CDR3 contains 12 residues. V lost 4 bases, J lost 9 bases, and 11 bases lay in between. CDR1 and CDR2 from the germline V gene are SGHRS and YFSETQ. Extracted RNA was reverse transcribed, and the resulting cDNA served as sequencing template. Produced via immunoSEQ multiplex PCR; TCRdb's table is partial and in-frame only. Seen here are 150,000 to 200,000 clones, around 63% observed once, and the top ten hold over 1.5%. The clonotype originates from a human donor with alopecia areata. The chain links TRBV5-1 to TRBJ2-1, with D tentatively TRBD1 (5 bases). The sample was CD4+ T cells sorted from blood, taken at week 0. This chain's CDR3 is CASSVRDAEQFF. The CDR3 coding sequence is TGCGCCAGCAGCGTCAGGGATGCTGAGCAGTTCTTC.